This TCR beta chain comes out of a study of blood T cell repertoires in COVID-19. Study as a whole: T cells, B-cell-depleted T cells, or PBMCs provided the cDNA or gDNA that served as material.

CDR1 is LGHDT and CDR2 is YNNKEL in the germline V gene (reference sequence). V shed 3 bases and J 3 bases; nucleotides not matched to a gene: 4. This CDR3 spans 15 amino acids. The assay was immunoSEQ multiplex PCR, and TCRdb's table has in-frame clones only and misses some. The table records fewer than 85,000 clones, 87% of them present only once. V is TRBV3-1 (or the pseudogene TRBV3-2) and J is TRBJ2-7, with 11 bases matching TRBD2. The sequencing sample was made of peripheral blood. This TCR was sampled from a man aged 45-65 years with active COVID-19. CDR3 protein: CASSQAGTSGYEQYF. The DNA for the CDR3 is TGTGCCAGCAGCCAGGCCGGGACTAGCGGCTACGAGCAGTACTTC.